The present TCR beta chain was sequenced within a study of blood T cell repertoires in COVID-19. Study in general: Acute-phase and convalescent COVID-19 samples originated in the United States, Italy and Spain. Sample material is recorded as cDNA or gDNA derived from T cells, B-cell-depleted T cells, or PBMCs.

Trimming removed 1 base at V and 1 base at J, with 9 bases between. The CDR3 contains 15 residues. From germline, CDR1 is SGDLS and CDR2 YYNGEE. Under the authors' procedure: How many nucleated cells were present was estimated from reference gene primer amplification. TCRdb's copy holds only in-frame clones and misses some; the assay was immunoSEQ multiplex PCR. V and J calls and clone size are those listed in that table; D and trimming were worked out from the DNA. The sample holds 52,000 or so clones; 60% to 85% are singletons and the top ten take 22%. This clone was seen only once. The receptor was isolated from a man aged 50 to 60 with active or convalescent COVID-19. Sequencing used peripheral blood. The chain is built from TRBV9 and TRBJ1-3; the D gene is possibly TRBD1 (5 bases). As DNA, the CDR3 is TGTGCCAGCAGCGTATCCGGGGGGTCTGGAAACACCATATATTTT. Translation: CASSVSGGSGNTIYF.